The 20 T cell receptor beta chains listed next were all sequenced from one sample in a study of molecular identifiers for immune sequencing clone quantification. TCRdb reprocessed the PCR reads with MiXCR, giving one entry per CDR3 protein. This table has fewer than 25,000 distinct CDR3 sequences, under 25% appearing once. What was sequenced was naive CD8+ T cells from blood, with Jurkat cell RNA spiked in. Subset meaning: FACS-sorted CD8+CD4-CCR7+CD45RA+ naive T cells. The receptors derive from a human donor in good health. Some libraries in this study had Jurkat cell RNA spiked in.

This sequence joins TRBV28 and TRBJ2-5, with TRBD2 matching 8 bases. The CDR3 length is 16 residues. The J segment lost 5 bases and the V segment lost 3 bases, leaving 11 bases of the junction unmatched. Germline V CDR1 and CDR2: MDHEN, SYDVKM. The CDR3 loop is CASSFDGREGRETQYF. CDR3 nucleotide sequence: TGTGCCAGCAGTTTCGACGGCCGGGAGGGTCGGGAGACCCAGTACTTC.

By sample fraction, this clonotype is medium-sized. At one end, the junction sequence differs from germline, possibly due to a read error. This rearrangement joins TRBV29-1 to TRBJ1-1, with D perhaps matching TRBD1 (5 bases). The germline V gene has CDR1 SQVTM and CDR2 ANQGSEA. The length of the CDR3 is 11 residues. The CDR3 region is CSVPTPAGIRF. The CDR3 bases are TGCAGCGTTCCTACCCCCGCAGGGATCCGTTTT.

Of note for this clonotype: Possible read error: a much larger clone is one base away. The CDR3 protein is CASSHTSSYNKQFF. Here the CDR3 DNA reads TGTGCCAGCAGCCATACTAGCAGTTACAATAAGCAGTTCTTC. The rearrangement joins TRBV14 to TRBJ2-1; D is perhaps TRBD2 (6 bases). The CDR3 sequence is 14 residues long. In germline, CDR1 is SGHDN, CDR2 FVKESK.

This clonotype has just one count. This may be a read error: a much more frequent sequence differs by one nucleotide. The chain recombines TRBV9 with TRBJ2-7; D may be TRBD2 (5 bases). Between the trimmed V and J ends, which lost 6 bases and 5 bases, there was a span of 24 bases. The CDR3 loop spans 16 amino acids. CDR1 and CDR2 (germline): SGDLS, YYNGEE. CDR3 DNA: TGTGCCAGCAACCCCGAGGCGCGGCTCTTGAGGGACGAGCAGTACTTC. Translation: CASNPEARLLRDEQYF.

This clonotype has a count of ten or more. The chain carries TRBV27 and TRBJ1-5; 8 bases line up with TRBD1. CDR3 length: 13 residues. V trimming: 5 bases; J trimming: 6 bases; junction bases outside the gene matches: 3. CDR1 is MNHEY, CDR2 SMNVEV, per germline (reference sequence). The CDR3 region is CASSIGTGQPQHF. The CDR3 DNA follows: TGTGCCAGCAGTATCGGGACAGGTCAGCCCCAGCATTTT.

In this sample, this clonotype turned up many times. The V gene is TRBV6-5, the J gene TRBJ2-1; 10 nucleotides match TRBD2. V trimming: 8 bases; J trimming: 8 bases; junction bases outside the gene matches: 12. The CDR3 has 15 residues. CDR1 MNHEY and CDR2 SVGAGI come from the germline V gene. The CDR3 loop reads CASGITGLATDEQFF. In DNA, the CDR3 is TGTGCCAGCGGGATAACGGGACTAGCGACAGATGAGCAGTTCTTC.

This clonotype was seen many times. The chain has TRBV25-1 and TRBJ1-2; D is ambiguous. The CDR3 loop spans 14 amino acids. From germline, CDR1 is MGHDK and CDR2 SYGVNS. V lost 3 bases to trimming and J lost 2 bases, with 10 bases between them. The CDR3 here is CASSDFGLNYGYTF. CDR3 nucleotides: TGTGCCAGCAGTGATTTCGGATTAAACTATGGCTACACCTTC.

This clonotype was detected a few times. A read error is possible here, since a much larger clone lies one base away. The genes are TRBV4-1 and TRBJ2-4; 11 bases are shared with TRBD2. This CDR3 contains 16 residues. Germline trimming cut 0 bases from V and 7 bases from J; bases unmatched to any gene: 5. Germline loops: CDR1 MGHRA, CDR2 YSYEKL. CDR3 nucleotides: TGCGCCAGCAGCCAAGATACTAGCGGGAGTTTGAACATTCAGTACTTC. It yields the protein CASSQDTSGSLNIQYF.

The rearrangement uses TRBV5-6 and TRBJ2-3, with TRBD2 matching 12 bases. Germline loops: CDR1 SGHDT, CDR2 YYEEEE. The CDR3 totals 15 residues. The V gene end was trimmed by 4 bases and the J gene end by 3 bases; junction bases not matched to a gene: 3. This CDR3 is CASSPGTSGTDTQYF. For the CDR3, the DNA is TGTGCCAGCAGCCCCGGGACTAGCGGGACAGATACGCAGTATTTT.

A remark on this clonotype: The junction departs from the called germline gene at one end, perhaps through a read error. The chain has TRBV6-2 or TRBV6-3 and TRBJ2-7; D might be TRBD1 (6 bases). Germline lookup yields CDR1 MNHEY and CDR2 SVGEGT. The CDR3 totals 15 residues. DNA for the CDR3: TGTGCCAGCGGTTACCCGGACAGAACCTCCTACGAGCAGTACTTC. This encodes CASGYPDRTSYEQYF.

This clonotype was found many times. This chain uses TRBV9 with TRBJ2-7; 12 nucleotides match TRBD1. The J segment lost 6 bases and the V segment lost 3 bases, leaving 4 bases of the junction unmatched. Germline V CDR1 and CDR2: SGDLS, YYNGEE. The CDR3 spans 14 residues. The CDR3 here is CASSGGQGASEQYF. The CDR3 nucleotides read TGTGCCAGCAGCGGGGGACAGGGGGCAAGCGAGCAGTACTTC.

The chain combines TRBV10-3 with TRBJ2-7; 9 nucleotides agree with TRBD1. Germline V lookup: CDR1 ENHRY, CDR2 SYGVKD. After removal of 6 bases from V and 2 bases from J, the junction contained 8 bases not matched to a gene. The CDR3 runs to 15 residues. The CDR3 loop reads CAIRRGTGIPYEQYF. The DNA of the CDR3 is TGTGCCATCAGGCGCGGGACAGGGATTCCCTACGAGCAGTACTTC.

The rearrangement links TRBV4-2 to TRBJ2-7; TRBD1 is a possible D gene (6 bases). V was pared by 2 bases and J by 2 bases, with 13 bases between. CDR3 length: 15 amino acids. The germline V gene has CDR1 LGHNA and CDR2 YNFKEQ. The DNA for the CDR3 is TGTGCCAGCAGCCAAAACACAGGGAATCCCTACGAGCAGTACTTC. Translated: CASSQNTGNPYEQYF.

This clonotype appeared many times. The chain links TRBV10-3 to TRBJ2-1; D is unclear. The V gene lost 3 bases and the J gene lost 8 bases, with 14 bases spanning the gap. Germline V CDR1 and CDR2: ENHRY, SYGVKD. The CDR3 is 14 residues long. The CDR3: CAISDLLFSDEQFF. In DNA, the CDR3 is TGTGCCATCAGTGATTTACTGTTCTCCGATGAGCAGTTCTTC.

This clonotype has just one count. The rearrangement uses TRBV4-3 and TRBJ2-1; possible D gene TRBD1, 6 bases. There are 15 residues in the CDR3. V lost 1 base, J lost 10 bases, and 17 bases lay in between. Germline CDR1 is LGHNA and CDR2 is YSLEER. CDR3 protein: CASSQGRAGVEEQFF. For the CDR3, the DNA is TGCGCCAGCAGCCAAGGTAGGGCAGGGGTGGAGGAGCAGTTCTTC.

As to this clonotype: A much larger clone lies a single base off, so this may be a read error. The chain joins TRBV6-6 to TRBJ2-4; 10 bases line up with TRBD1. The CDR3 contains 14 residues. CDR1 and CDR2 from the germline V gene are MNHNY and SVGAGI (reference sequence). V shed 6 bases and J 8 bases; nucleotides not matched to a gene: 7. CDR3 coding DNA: TGTGCCAGCAGCCAGACAGGGGGCGGAGACATTCAGTACTTC. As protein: CASSQTGGGDIQYF.

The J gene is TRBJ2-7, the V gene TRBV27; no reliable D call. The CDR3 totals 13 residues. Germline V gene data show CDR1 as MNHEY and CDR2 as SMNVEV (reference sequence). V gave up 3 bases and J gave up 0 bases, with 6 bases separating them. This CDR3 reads CASSFFNSYEQYF. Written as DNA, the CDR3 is TGTGCCAGCAGTTTTTTCAACTCCTACGAGCAGTACTTC.

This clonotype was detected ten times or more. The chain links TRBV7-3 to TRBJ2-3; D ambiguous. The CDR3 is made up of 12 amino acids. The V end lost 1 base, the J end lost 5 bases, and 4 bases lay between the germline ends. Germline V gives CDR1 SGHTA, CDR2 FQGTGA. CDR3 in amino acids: CASSLIGDTQYF. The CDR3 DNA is TGTGCCAGCAGCTTAATAGGAGATACGCAGTATTTT.

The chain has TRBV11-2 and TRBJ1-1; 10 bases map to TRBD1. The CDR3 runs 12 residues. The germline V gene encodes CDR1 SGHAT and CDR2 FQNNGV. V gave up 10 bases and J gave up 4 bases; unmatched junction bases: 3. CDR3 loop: CATGQGGTEAFF. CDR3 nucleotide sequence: TGTGCCACCGGACAGGGGGGCACTGAAGCTTTCTTT.

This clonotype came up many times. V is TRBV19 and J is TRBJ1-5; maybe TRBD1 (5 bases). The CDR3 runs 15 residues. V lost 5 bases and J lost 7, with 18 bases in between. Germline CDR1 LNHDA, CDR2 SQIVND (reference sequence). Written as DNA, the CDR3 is TGTGCCAGTAGTGGAGGGACCCGGGGTGGCCAGCCCCAGCATTTT. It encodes CASSGGTRGGQPQHF.